The rows below give T cell receptor beta chains drawn from one sample of a study of blood T cell repertoires in COVID-19. Repertoires were generated with immunoSEQ multiplex PCR, while TCRdb's copy carries only in-frame clones and drops some. Of some 200,000 clones listed, 86% are singletons. Material: peripheral blood. These receptors came from a woman aged 50 to 60 with acute or convalescent COVID-19. The CDR3 runs from the conserved cysteine through the conserved F or W. A D gene is named only where the DNA matches it firmly. Size values are once, few and many counts, or a class for expanded clones, and some rows have none.

TRBV11-2	-	-	16	TRBJ1-6	CASSLDPAPPNSPLHF	TGTGCCAGCAGCTTAGATCCCGCGCCTCCAAATTCACCCCTCCACTTT
TRBV6-2/TRBV6-3	TRBD2	-	13	TRBJ2-5	CASSLAGARIQYF	TGTGCCAGCAGTCTAGCGGGGGCACGAATCCAGTACTTC
TRBV7-9	-	-	14	TRBJ1-4	CASSPGLANEKLFF	TGTGCCAGCAGCCCAGGGCTTGCTAATGAAAAACTGTTTTTT
TRBV19	-	-	16	TRBJ1-1	CASKPRAVKLNTEAFF	TGTGCCAGTAAGCCCAGGGCCGTGAAGTTGAACACTGAAGCTTTCTTT
TRBV10-3	TRBD2	once	17	TRBJ2-1	CAISERLAGPSYNEQFF	TGTGCCATCAGTGAGCGTCTAGCGGGACCCTCCTACAATGAGCAGTTCTTC
TRBV10-2	-	-	14	TRBJ1-1	CASSESVGSRAAFF	TGCGCCAGCAGTGAGTCTGTAGGGAGCCGTGCGGCTTTCTTT
TRBV19	TRBD1	-	16	TRBJ2-1	CASTPLRGQGVGEQFF	TGTGCCAGTACCCCACTCCGGGGACAGGGGGTGGGAGAGCAGTTCTTC
TRBV9	-	-	15	TRBJ2-5	CASSPDLGGRKTQYF	TGTGCCAGCAGCCCAGACTTGGGGGGGCGGAAGACCCAGTACTTC
TRBV30	TRBD1	few	12	TRBJ1-5	CAWNRDREPQHF	TGTGCCTGGAACCGGGACAGGGAGCCCCAGCATTTT
TRBV18	TRBD2	-	15	TRBJ2-5	CASSPGTRLQETQYF	TGTGCCAGCTCCCCCGGGACTAGACTCCAAGAGACCCAGTACTTC
TRBV24-1	-	-	15	TRBJ1-5	CATSGTGKDNQPQHF	TGTGCCACCAGTGGAACAGGAAAGGACAATCAGCCCCAGCATTTT
TRBV25-1	-	-	13	TRBJ2-3	CASSADFTDTQYF	TGTGCCAGCAGTGCTGACTTCACAGATACGCAGTATTTT
TRBV7-8	-	-	13	TRBJ1-4	CASSSLTNEKLFF	TGTGCCAGCAGCTCTTTAACTAATGAAAAACTGTTTTTT
TRBV11-2	TRBD1	-	15	TRBJ2-7	CASSIPGTAFYEQYF	TGTGCCAGCAGCATCCCCGGGACAGCATTCTACGAGCAGTACTTC
TRBV7-3	TRBD2	-	15	TRBJ2-1	CASSDLAGGWNEQFF	TGTGCCAGCAGCGACCTAGCGGGGGGTTGGAATGAGCAGTTCTTC
TRBV9	TRBD1	-	15	TRBJ2-3	CASSAGQGATDTQYF	TGTGCCAGCAGCGCGGGACAGGGGGCCACAGATACGCAGTATTTT
TRBV19	TRBD1	-	16	TRBJ2-4	CASSIGTGGNKNIQYF	TGTGCCAGTAGTATCGGGACAGGGGGGAACAAAAACATTCAGTACTTC
TRBV7-2	-	once	13	TRBJ1-1	CASSLVMNTEAFF	TGTGCCAGCAGCCTTGTAATGAACACTGAAGCTTTCTTT
TRBV5-1	TRBD2	-	14	TRBJ2-7	CASSFSGENYEQYF	TGCGCCAGCAGCTTCAGCGGGGAGAACTACGAGCAGTACTTC
TRBV25-1	-	-	12	TRBJ1-6	CATTPGNSPLHF	TGTGCCACCACCCCCGGGAATTCACCCCTCCACTTT
TRBV5-1	-	-	14	TRBJ2-3	CASSPTFHTDTQYF	TGCGCCAGCAGCCCGACTTTTCACACAGATACGCAGTATTTT
TRBV20-1	TRBD1	-	13	TRBJ1-2	CSASLRDRDGYTF	TGCAGTGCTAGTTTACGGGACAGGGATGGCTACACCTTC
TRBV9	-	-	15	TRBJ1-3	CASSAGHGSGNTIYF	TGTGCCAGCAGCGCGGGACACGGCTCTGGAAACACCATATATTTT
TRBV7-9	-	-	15	TRBJ1-3	CASSAPGGSGNTIYF	TGTGCCAGCAGCGCCCCAGGTGGCTCTGGAAACACCATATATTTT
TRBV6-5	TRBD2	-	16	TRBJ2-7	CASSYTLAASSYEQYF	TGTGCCAGCAGTTACACTCTAGCGGCGTCCTCCTACGAGCAGTACTTC
TRBV6-5	-	-	14	TRBJ1-5	CASSRDPSGKPQHF	TGTGCCAGCAGCCGGGATCCCTCGGGGAAGCCCCAGCATTTT
TRBV19	TRBD2	-	13	TRBJ2-7	CASSATGGREQYF	TGTGCCAGTAGTGCGACGGGGGGGAGGGAGCAGTACTTC
TRBV3-1/TRBV3-2	TRBD1	few	15	TRBJ1-3	CASSLGQGAGNTIYF	TGTGCCAGCAGCTTAGGACAGGGGGCTGGAAACACCATATATTTT
TRBV10-2	TRBD2	-	15	TRBJ2-1	CASIKGSGGSNEQFF	TGCGCCAGCATCAAGGGAAGCGGGGGATCCAATGAGCAGTTCTTC
TRBV3-1/TRBV3-2	TRBD2	-	14	TRBJ2-1	CASSQETGEGEQFF	TGTGCCAGCAGCCAAGAAACGGGGGAGGGTGAGCAGTTCTTC
TRBV28	-	few	15	TRBJ2-3	CASSLYQGGTDTQYF	TGTGCCAGCAGTTTATACCAGGGTGGGACAGATACGCAGTATTTT
TRBV30	-	once	12	TRBJ2-5	CAWNSGQETQYF	TGTGCCTGGAATTCGGGGCAAGAGACCCAGTACTTC
TRBV29-1	-	-	13	TRBJ2-3	CSVEEGGGDTQYF	TGCAGCGTTGAAGAGGGGGGAGGAGATACGCAGTATTTT
TRBV2	TRBD2	-	15	TRBJ2-5	CASSGLAGGAETQYF	TGTGCCAGCAGCGGACTAGCGGGAGGCGCAGAGACCCAGTACTTC
TRBV15	TRBD1	-	15	TRBJ1-2	CATSPTGTGYYGYTF	TGTGCCACCAGCCCAACTGGGACAGGTTACTATGGCTACACCTTC
TRBV6-5	-	-	15	TRBJ2-7	CASSSPGGNVFEQYF	TGTGCCAGCAGTTCCCCTGGGGGGAATGTCTTCGAGCAGTACTTC
TRBV6-2/TRBV6-3	TRBD2	-	16	TRBJ2-5	CASSYWRAGERETQYF	TGTGCCAGCAGTTATTGGCGCGCGGGAGAGCGGGAGACCCAGTACTTC
TRBV5-8	-	many	13	TRBJ2-3	CASSLDRGNTQYF	TGTGCCAGCAGCTTGGATCGGGGGAATACGCAGTATTTT
TRBV5-6	-	-	15	TRBJ2-2	CASSLAGMGTGELFF	TGTGCCAGCAGCTTGGCGGGGATGGGCACCGGGGAGCTGTTTTTT
TRBV10-3	TRBD2	-	17	TRBJ2-3	CAISGTSGGASTDTQYF	TGTGCCATCAGCGGGACTAGCGGGGGGGCTAGCACAGATACGCAGTATTTT
TRBV18	-	-	16	TRBJ1-2	CATRHEVQIPSHGYTF	TGTGCCACCCGACACGAGGTGCAGATTCCTAGCCATGGCTACACCTTC
TRBV6-6	-	-	10	TRBJ2-1	CASSAGKKFF	TGTGCCAGCAGTGCAGGGAAGAAGTTCTTC
TRBV7-8	-	-	16	TRBJ1-5	CAGEGRLTYSNQPQHF	TGTGCCGGGGAGGGGCGGTTGACTTATAGCAATCAGCCCCAGCATTTT
TRBV7-2	-	-	14	TRBJ2-6	CASSLARGQGVLTF	TGTGCCAGCAGCTTAGCGCGGGGGCAAGGGGTCCTGACTTTC
TRBV6-2/TRBV6-3	TRBD2	-	17	TRBJ2-1	CASSPGTSGGALNEQFF	TGTGCCAGCAGTCCCGGGACTAGCGGGGGGGCCTTGAATGAGCAGTTCTTC
TRBV29-1	TRBD2	-	12	TRBJ2-1	CSGLAGQREQFF	TGCAGCGGACTAGCGGGGCAGAGAGAGCAGTTCTTC
TRBV5-1	TRBD1	-	15	TRBJ2-5	CASSLGQGWQETQYF	TGCGCCAGCAGCTTGGGACAGGGATGGCAAGAGACCCAGTACTTC
TRBV7-9	TRBD1	-	18	TRBJ2-7	CASSSAAIGTALTYEQYF	TGTGCCAGCAGCTCGGCTGCTATTGGGACAGCCTTAACCTACGAGCAGTACTTC
TRBV7-9	TRBD2	-	15	TRBJ2-7	CASSLGMGGTYEQYF	TGTGCCAGCAGCTTAGGGATGGGGGGGACCTACGAGCAGTACTTC
TRBV3-1/TRBV3-2	TRBD1	-	15	TRBJ2-5	CASSRWTGGIETQYF	TGTGCCAGCAGCCGTTGGACAGGGGGAATAGAGACCCAGTACTTC
TRBV24-1	-	-	16	TRBJ2-3	CATSDPGRGYTDTQYF	TGTGCCACCAGTGACCCAGGGCGGGGCTACACAGATACGCAGTATTTT
TRBV7-9	-	-	16	TRBJ1-5	CASSGGTPAKRQPQHF	TGTGCCAGCAGCGGAGGGACTCCTGCTAAAAGGCAGCCCCAGCATTTT
TRBV6-5	-	-	16	TRBJ2-1	CASSYGPSPEWDEQFF	TGTGCCAGCAGTTACGGGCCCTCCCCGGAATGGGATGAGCAGTTCTTC